A single sample gave rise to the 2 T cell receptor beta chains below, sequenced in a study of blood T cell repertoires in COVID-19. Here immunoSEQ multiplex PCR was the method, and the copy in TCRdb shows in-frame clones only, minus some. The table includes some 270,000 clones, around 85% detected once. The source material was peripheral blood. Source of these receptors: a woman in her 70s with acute or convalescent COVID-19.

This chain joins TRBV2 and TRBJ1-1, with D perhaps matching TRBD1 (5 bases). Looked up from germline, CDR1 is SNHLY and CDR2 is FYNNEI. The CDR3 is 13 amino acids. V lost 10 bases, J lost 5 bases, and 17 bases lay in between. CDR3 DNA: TGTGCCACCACCACATTGGGGGGGACTGAAGCTTTCTTT. As protein: CATTTLGGTEAFF.

The chain is built from TRBV2 and TRBJ2-4; TRBD2 might be the D (5 bases). The V end was cut by 8 bases, the J end by 0 bases, with 8 bases between. The CDR3 totals 13 residues. Germline CDR1 reads SNHLY; CDR2 reads FYNNEI. CDR3 bases: TGTGCCAGCGAGGGAGAAGCCAAAAACATTCAGTACTTC. Translation gives CASEGEAKNIQYF. Full variable domain (remainder filled in from reference TRBV2 and TRBJ2-4): EPEVTQTPSHQVTQMGQEVILRCVPISNHLYFYWYRQILGQKVEFLVSFYNNEISEKSEIFDDQFSVERPDGSNFTLKIRSTKLEDSAMYFCASEGEAKNIQYFGAGTRLSVL.